This TCR beta chain is drawn from a study of metastatic and nonmetastatic thyroid tumors. Study-wide background: Across peripheral blood and tumor or nodule tissue samples taken from malignant and benign thyroid patients, the repertoires were compared with one another. Broader study findings: When malignant thyroid tumors were compared with benign nodules, TCR beta diversity was reportedly significantly higher in the malignant tumors. This held in both blood and tumor samples.

Each patient came to thyroid surgery without any prior treatment (of any kind). With respect to this clone: Its antigen is as yet unknown.

Authors' processing steps: In papillary thyroid cancer, a distant-metastasis classifier was built using CDR3 differences across clinicopathological groups. With MiXCR, TCRdb called clones anew from the PCR reads. These V and J calls originate from TCRdb's pipeline instead of the authors' own analysis. The data contain some 5,100 clones, 30% to 45% of them singletons. The clonotype was recovered from a female donor with papillary thyroid cancer or a benign thyroid nodule (not recorded which). Some clones in this sample may be carry-over from other donors' samples. The sequencing sample was made of adjacent normal tissue.

The CDR3 is CASSPLGARTDTQYF. CDR3 nucleotides: TGTGCCAGCAGTCCCCTGGGGGCTAGGACAGATACGCAGTATTTT. The V and J genes are TRBV28 and TRBJ2-3; TRBD1 might be the D (6 bases). Trimming removed 5 bases at V and 3 bases at J, with 15 bases between. CDR1 and CDR2 from the germline V gene are MDHEN and SYDVKM. The CDR3 runs 15 residues.